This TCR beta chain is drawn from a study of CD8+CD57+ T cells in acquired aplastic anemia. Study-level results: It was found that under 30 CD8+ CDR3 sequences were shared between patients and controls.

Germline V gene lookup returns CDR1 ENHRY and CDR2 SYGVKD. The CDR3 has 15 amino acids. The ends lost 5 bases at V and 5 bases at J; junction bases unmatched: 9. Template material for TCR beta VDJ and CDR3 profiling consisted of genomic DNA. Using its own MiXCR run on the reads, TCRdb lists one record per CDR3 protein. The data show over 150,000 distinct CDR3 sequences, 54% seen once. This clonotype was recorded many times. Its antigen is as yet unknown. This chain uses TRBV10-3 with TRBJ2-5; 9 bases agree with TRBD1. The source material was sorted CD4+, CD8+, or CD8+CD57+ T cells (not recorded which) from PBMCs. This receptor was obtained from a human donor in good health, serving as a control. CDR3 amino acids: CAISKQGALRETQYF. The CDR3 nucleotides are TGTGCCATCAGTAAACAGGGGGCGCTCAGGGAGACCCAGTACTTC.